These 11 T cell receptor beta chains were sequenced from one sample in a study of T cell responses to AZD1222 COVID-19 vaccine. The protocol was immunoSEQ multiplex PCR, while the TCRdb copy is restricted to in-frame clones and leaves out a portion. Of roughly 75,000 clones in the sample, about nine tenths are singletons; the top ten hold 18%. The specimen was peripheral blood, collected 28 days after the second AZD1222 dose. Every receptor here comes from an adult who received the AZD1222 COVID-19 vaccine.

This clone was counted a single time. In the same sample, other DNA sequences code for this CDR3. The chain employs TRBV12-5 and TRBJ1-1, with unresolved D. Germline lookup yields CDR1 LGHNT and CDR2 FRNRAP. The CDR3 loop spans 11 amino acids. Trimming pared 6 bases from V and 0 bases from J, leaving 2 bases between. Written as DNA, the CDR3 is TGTGCTAGTGGCCTGAACACTGAAGCTTTCTTT. This sequence encodes CASGLNTEAFF.

The chain joins TRBV15 to TRBJ1-5; D uncertain. CDR3 size: 15 residues. Germline V gene data show CDR1 as LNHNV and CDR2 as YYDKDF (reference sequence). Trimming removed 0 bases from V and 3 bases from J, with 9 bases in between. The CDR3 coding sequence is TGTGCCACCAGCAGAGACGCAGTCTCCAATCAGCCCCAGCATTTT. Amino acids: CATSRDAVSNQPQHF.

CDR3 protein: CASSPPYSGNTIYF. CDR3 nucleotides: TGTGCCAGCAGTCCACCCTACTCTGGAAACACCATATATTTT. The J gene is TRBJ1-3, the V gene TRBV6-2 or TRBV6-3; no firm D call. Trimming removed 5 bases at V and 0 bases at J, with 8 bases between. The CDR3 loop spans 14 amino acids. Germline loops: CDR1 MNHEY, CDR2 SVGEGT.

The genes are TRBV10-1 and TRBJ1-2, with D unclear. Trimming removed 4 bases from V and 0 bases from J, with 15 bases in between. Looked up from germline, CDR1 is WNHNN and CDR2 is SYGVQD (reference sequence). There are 16 residues in the CDR3. CDR3 amino acids: CASSGRAETANYGYTF. CDR3 DNA: TGCGCCAGCAGTGGCCGGGCCGAGACGGCTAACTATGGCTACACCTTC.

The chain uses TRBV19 and TRBJ1-5; 9 bases are shared with TRBD1. Trimming cost V 6 bases and J 3 bases; bases outside gene matches: 9. The CDR3 length is 16 residues. Germline V gives CDR1 LNHDA, CDR2 SQIVND (reference sequence). CDR3 DNA sequence: TGTGCCAGTAGGTTGGCTGGGGACAGGGCCAATCAGCCCCAGCATTTT. Its translation is CASRLAGDRANQPQHF. Together with reference TRBV19 and TRBJ1-5, the CDR3 gives the full variable domain: DGGITQSPKYLFRKEGQNVTLSCEQNLNHDAMYWYRQDPGQGLRLIYYSQIVNDFQKGDIAEGYSVSREKKESFPLTVTSAQKNPTAFYLCASRLAGDRANQPQHFGDGTRLSIL.

The rearrangement joins TRBV19 to TRBJ1-1; no clear D gene. Germline V lookup: CDR1 LNHDA, CDR2 SQIVND (reference sequence). Trimming removed 0 bases at V and 4 bases at J, with 9 bases between. The CDR3 length is 14 residues. The CDR3 region has the DNA TGTGCCAGTAGTATAGATTCGAGTGGCACTGAAGCTTTCTTT. Protein: CASSIDSSGTEAFF.

This clone was counted between two and nine times. CDR3 sequence (DNA): TGCGCCAGCAAATTGACTGGACAGGGTTCTGCTGGGGCCAACGTCCTGACTTTC. Protein product: CASKLTGQGSAGANVLTF. V usage is TRBV5-1 and J usage is TRBJ2-6, with 8 nucleotides matching TRBD1. The J segment lost 2 bases and the V segment lost 6 bases, leaving 13 bases of the junction unmatched. This CDR3 region has 18 residues. Germline CDR1 reads SGHRS; CDR2 reads YFSETQ.

The chain recombines TRBV11-2 with TRBJ1-1; D uncertain. Germline V gene sequence: CDR1 SGHAT, CDR2 FQNNGV. CDR3 length: 17 amino acids. Trimming removed 0 bases at V and 5 bases at J, with 19 bases between. The CDR3 is CASSLDQDAFGRTEAFF. Written as DNA, the CDR3 is TGTGCCAGCAGCTTAGATCAAGACGCCTTTGGTCGTACTGAAGCTTTCTTT.

This chain joins TRBV7-6 and TRBJ2-1, with TRBD1 matching 11 bases. Trimming cost V 4 bases and J 2 bases; bases outside gene matches: 4. This CDR3 has 16 residues. CDR1 and CDR2 from the germline V gene are SGHVS and FNYEAQ. Written as DNA, the CDR3 is TGTGCCAGCAGCTCGCGGACAGGGGGCACCTACAATGAGCAGTTCTTC. Protein sequence: CASSSRTGGTYNEQFF.

The CDR3 DNA reads as TGTGCCAGCAGCCAGGGGATCTCTGGAAACACCATATATTTT. This translates into CASSQGISGNTIYF. This rearrangement joins TRBV7-6 to TRBJ1-3, with D possibly being TRBD1 (6 bases). V shed 5 bases and J shed 0 bases, with 8 bases lying between them. This CDR3 spans 14 amino acids. Germline V gives CDR1 SGHVS, CDR2 FNYEAQ.

The chain employs TRBV5-1 and TRBJ2-5, with D hard to call. V was cut by 1 base and J by 5 bases, with 9 bases left in between. Germline values: CDR1 SGHRS, CDR2 YFSETQ. The CDR3 has 13 amino acids. The CDR3 protein is CASSLWFTETQYF. The DNA of the CDR3 is TGCGCCAGCAGCTTGTGGTTTACGGAGACCCAGTACTTC.